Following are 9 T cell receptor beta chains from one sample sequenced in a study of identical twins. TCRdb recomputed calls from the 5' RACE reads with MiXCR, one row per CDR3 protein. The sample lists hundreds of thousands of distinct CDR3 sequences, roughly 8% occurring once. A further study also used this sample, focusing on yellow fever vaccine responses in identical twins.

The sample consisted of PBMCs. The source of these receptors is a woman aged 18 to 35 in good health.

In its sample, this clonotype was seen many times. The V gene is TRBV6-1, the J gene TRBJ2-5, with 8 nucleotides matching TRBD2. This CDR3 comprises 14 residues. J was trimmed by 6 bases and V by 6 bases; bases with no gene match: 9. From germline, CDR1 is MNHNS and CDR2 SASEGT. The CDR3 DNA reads TGTGCCAGCAGGCCCGGGGGGGCCGAGAAGACCCAGTACTTC. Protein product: CASRPGGAEKTQYF.

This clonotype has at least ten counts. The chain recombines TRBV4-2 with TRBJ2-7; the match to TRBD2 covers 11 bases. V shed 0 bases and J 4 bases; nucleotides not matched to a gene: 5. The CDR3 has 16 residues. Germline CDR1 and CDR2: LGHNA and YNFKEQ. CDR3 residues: CASSQDVASGRYEQYF. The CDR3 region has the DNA TGTGCCAGCAGCCAAGATGTGGCTAGCGGGAGGTACGAGCAGTACTTC.

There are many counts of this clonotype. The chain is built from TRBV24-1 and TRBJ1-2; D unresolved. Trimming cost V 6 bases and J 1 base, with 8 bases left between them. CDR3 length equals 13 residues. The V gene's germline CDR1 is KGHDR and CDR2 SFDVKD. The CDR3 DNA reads TGTGCCACCAGTCTGGGAGTTAACTATGGCTACACCTTC. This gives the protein CATSLGVNYGYTF.

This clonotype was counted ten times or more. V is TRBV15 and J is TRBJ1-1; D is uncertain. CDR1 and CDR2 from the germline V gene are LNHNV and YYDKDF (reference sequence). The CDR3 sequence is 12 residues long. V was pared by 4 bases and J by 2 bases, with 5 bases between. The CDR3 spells CATSMTNTEAFF. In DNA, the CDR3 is TGTGCCACCAGCATGACCAACACTGAAGCTTTCTTT. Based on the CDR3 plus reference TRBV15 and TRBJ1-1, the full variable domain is DAMVIQNPRYQVTQFGKPVTLSCSQTLNHNVMYWYQQKSSQAPKLLFHYYDKDFNNEADTPDNFQSRRPNTSFCFLDIRSPGLGDTAMYLCATSMTNTEAFFGQGTRLTVV.

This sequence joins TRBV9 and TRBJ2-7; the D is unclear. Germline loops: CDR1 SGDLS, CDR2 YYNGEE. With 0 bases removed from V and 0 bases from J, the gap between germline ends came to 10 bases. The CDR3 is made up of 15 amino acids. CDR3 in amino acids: CASSVASSLSYEQYF. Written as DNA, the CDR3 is TGTGCCAGCAGCGTAGCCAGCAGCCTCTCCTACGAGCAGTACTTC.

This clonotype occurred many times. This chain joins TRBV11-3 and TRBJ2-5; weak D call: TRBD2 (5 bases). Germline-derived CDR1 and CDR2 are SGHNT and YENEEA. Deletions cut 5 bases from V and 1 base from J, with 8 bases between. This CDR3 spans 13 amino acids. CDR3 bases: TGTGCCAGCAGCCGCCGGGGCCAAGAGACCCAGTACTTC. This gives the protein CASSRRGQETQYF.

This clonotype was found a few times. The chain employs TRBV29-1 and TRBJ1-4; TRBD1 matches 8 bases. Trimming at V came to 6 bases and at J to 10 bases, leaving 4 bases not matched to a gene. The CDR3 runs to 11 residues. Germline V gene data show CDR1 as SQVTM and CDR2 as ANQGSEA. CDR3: CSVEQGGKLFF. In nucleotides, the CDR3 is TGCAGCGTGGAACAGGGGGGAAAACTGTTTTTT.

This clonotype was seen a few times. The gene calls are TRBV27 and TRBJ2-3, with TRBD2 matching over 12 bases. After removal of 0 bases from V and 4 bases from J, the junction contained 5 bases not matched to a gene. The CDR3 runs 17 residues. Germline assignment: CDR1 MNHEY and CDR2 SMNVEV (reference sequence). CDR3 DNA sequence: TGTGCCAGCAGTTTATCGTCTAGCGGGAGGGCCGCAGATACGCAGTATTTT. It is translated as CASSLSSSGRAADTQYF.

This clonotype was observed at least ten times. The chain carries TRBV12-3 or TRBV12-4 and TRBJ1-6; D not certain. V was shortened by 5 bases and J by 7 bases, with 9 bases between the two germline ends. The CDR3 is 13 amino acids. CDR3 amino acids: CASSEHPNSPLHF. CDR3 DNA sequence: TGTGCCAGCAGTGAGCATCCCAATTCACCCCTCCACTTT.